This entry describes one TCR beta chain. The antigen is not known. CDR3 size: 12 residues. Per the germline V gene, CDR1 is SQVTM and CDR2 is ANQGSEA. Trimming took 1 base from V and 10 from J; bases not matched to a gene: 3. Assay: immunoSEQ multiplex PCR; the TCRdb copy retains only in-frame clones and omits some. Of about 150,000 clones detected, 88% appear once; the ten largest clones hold approximately 3.1%. The sample belongs to a study of T cell responses to AZD1222 COVID-19 vaccine. General study findings and limits: Vaccination with two AZD1222 doses was followed by a rise in Spike-specific TCR breadth and depth. Among those given AZD1222, only six were seropositive at baseline.

The clonotype was recovered from an adult in good health. Source: peripheral blood, taken on day 0 of AZD1222 vaccination. The rearrangement uses TRBV29-1 and TRBJ1-4; 7 bases are shared with TRBD1. The CDR3, as DNA: TGCAGCGTTGAAGGGACAGGCGGAAAACTGTTTTTT. Translation: CSVEGTGGKLFF.